The present entry profiles one T cell receptor beta chain with its context. TCRdb's copy holds only in-frame clones and misses some; the assay was immunoSEQ multiplex PCR. The sample has roughly 2.5 million clones; approximately 92% are singletons. This entry is derived from a study of shared clonotypes between healthy human individuals. Trimming removed 3 bases at V and 1 base at J, with 9 bases between. The germline gives CDR1 SGHTA, CDR2 FQGNSA. This CDR3 is built from 14 residues. Sequences were obtained from naive CD4+ T cells sorted from blood. The subset denotes: CD45RA+ positively selected. The receptor comes from a man aged 18-30 years in good health. This chain uses TRBV7-2 with TRBJ1-1; D unresolved. In nucleotides, the CDR3 is TGTGCCAGCAGCTTCAATCCCGGGAACACTGAAGCTTTCTTT. It encodes CASSFNPGNTEAFF.